The clone carrying this T cell receptor (beta chain) was picked up many times. This entry is derived from a study of Graves' ophthalmopathy and Graves' hyperthyroidism. Researchers took RNA transcripts and amplified TCR beta CDR3 regions from them. First-round RT-PCR used HTBI primers; second-round multiplex PCR followed. MiXCR was run by TCRdb on the multiplex PCR reads, yielding one entry per CDR3 protein. The data hold approximately 380,000 distinct CDR3 sequences, with roughly 21% observed a single time. Other autoimmune diseases, uncontrolled infections, pregnancy or lactation excluded patients from enrollment. From fresh peripheral blood, under 12 ml in volume, the PBMCs were obtained. The CDR3 runs 11 residues. V lost 8 bases, J lost 1 base, and 5 bases lay in between. Per the germline V gene, CDR1 is SEHNR and CDR2 is FQNEAQ (reference sequence).

Sequenced sample: peripheral blood. The source is a woman younger than 35 with stable Graves' hyperthyroidism. The J gene is TRBJ1-1, the V gene TRBV7-9; D gene unclear. The CDR3 DNA sequence: TGTGCCAGCCACAAGAACACTGAAGCTTTCTTT. Amino acid sequence: CASHKNTEAFF.